The entry below gives a single TCR beta chain sequence along with its context. TCRdb's table, derived via immunoSEQ multiplex PCR, lists solely in-frame clones and lacks some. The sample has about 140,000 clones; 80% to 95% are singletons. This CDR3 spans 16 amino acids. Germline V lookup: CDR1 LNHDA, CDR2 SQIVND (reference sequence). Trimming cost V 6 bases and J 2 bases; bases outside gene matches: 7. The data were obtained in a study of control samples from healthy donors and cancer patients. Source material: blood. The rearrangement joins TRBV19 to TRBJ2-1, with 10 bases aligning to TRBD2. The source of this sequence is a young man in good health. In nucleotides, the CDR3 is TGTGCCAGTAGCCCTGGGGGACTAGCGCCCTACAATGAGCAGTTCTTC. Amino acids: CASSPGGLAPYNEQFF.